Given below is one T cell receptor (beta chain) in context. Its specificity is not known. The data were taken from a study of T cell repertoires in cytomegalovirus infection. Study findings and constraints: CMV-specific TCR beta clonotypes restricted by HLA-C were the ones dominating the ex vivo response.

The CDR3 spans 14 residues. Germline CDR1 reads SNHLY; CDR2 reads FYNNEI. V was clipped by 6 bases and J by 6 bases; unmatched bases: 6. Using its own MiXCR run on the reads, TCRdb lists one record per CDR3 protein. The data show around 530,000 distinct CDR3 sequences, more than 25% seen once. This chain links TRBV2 with TRBJ2-2; 8 bases agree with TRBD2. Sequencing used PBMCs. The sequence derives from a human donor in good health (CMV status not recorded). Some clones in this sample may be carry-over from other donors' samples. In DNA form, the CDR3 reads TGTGCCAGCAGCGGGACTAGATATGCCGGGGAGCTGTTTTTT. Residues: CASSGTRYAGELFF.